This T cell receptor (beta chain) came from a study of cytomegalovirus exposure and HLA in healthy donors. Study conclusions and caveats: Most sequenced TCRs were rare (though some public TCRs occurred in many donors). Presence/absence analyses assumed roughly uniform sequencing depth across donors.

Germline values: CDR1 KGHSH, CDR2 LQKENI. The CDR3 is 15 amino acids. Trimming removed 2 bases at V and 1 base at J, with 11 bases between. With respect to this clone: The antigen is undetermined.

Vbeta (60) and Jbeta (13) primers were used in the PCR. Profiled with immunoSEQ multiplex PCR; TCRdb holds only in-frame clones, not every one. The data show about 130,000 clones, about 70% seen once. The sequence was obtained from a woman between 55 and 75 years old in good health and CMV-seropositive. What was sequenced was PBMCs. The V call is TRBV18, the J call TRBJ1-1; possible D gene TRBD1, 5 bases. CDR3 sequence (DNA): TGTGCCAGCTCACCAGGACGCCAGGGGAACACTGAAGCTTTCTTT. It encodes CASSPGRQGNTEAFF.